Listed below are T cell receptor beta chains from one sample, sequenced in a study of T-cell reconstitution after alpha-beta-depleted transplantation in children. TCRdb re-called the PCR reads through MiXCR, storing one row per CDR3 protein. The repertoire holds approximately 400,000 distinct CDR3 sequences, with about 11% as singletons. The sequences come from PBMCs from the stem cell graft donor, collected from the stem cell graft. These receptors originate from a human donor who donated a stem cell graft to a child with acute myeloid leukemia. Both conserved end residues are part of each CDR3.

v_call	j_call	cdr3_aa
TRBV20-1	TRBJ2-3	CSARAGQGDTQYF
TRBV20-1	TRBJ2-7	CSARGTSGYEQYF
TRBV12-3/TRBV12-4	TRBJ2-2	CASSFRPGELFF
TRBV20-1	TRBJ2-7	CSASVSTYEQYF
TRBV28	TRBJ1-5	CASSLPRVLYNQPQHF
TRBV5-1	TRBJ2-3	CASRDSGGTDTQYF
TRBV20-1	TRBJ2-3	CSADIAVSSTDTQYF
TRBV20-1	TRBJ2-3	CSAQKGSGGAWYDTQYF
TRBV5-5	TRBJ2-1	CASSLFRAGNEQFF
TRBV27	TRBJ2-3	CASSSSGGGDTQYF
TRBV6-5	TRBJ1-1	CASSSPGQGAGNTEAFF
TRBV27	TRBJ2-3	CASSVSRGLGTDTQYF
TRBV14	TRBJ2-2	CASSRDRAGELFF
TRBV15	TRBJ2-3	CATSRRSGGGVDTQYF
TRBV7-2	TRBJ2-3	CASSPRAGTSTDTQYF
TRBV29-1	TRBJ2-7	CSVSSGREQYF
TRBV11-2	TRBJ1-1	CASTKIMGDINTEAFF
TRBV20-1	TRBJ1-2	CSASTGHRYGYTF
TRBV20-1	TRBJ1-1	CSAGGEQGARVAFF
TRBV6-1	TRBJ1-2	CASSERRPYGYTF
TRBV20-1	TRBJ1-4	CSAIETLNRALNEKLFF
TRBV25-1	TRBJ2-1	CASSEYWANEQFF
TRBV6-1	TRBJ2-7	CASSPVGQGKGAGYYEQYF
TRBV24-1	TRBJ2-1	CATSKDRTNEQFF
TRBV7-9	TRBJ1-2	CASSLTGRGYGYTF
TRBV18	TRBJ1-6	CASTFRQGEPLHF
TRBV15	TRBJ2-1	CATSRDRSGRHEQFF
TRBV7-9	TRBJ1-4	CASSSDRGGGEKLFF
TRBV7-2	TRBJ1-1	CASSSQVRKYTEAFF
TRBV10-3	TRBJ2-5	CAIRQEQETQYF
TRBV30	TRBJ1-1	CAWSVTGATEAFF
TRBV29-1	TRBJ1-1	CSVDKGANTEAFF
TRBV25-1	TRBJ2-4	CASTGLSKNVQYF
TRBV18	TRBJ2-5	CASSPETGHQETQYF
TRBV6-1	TRBJ2-1	CAISEMVDEQFF
TRBV6-5	TRBJ1-5	CASSYLGVNQPQHF
TRBV20-1	TRBJ2-1	CSAREMRAYNEQFF
TRBV7-9	TRBJ2-4	CASSPIRQGEEQYF
TRBV20-1	TRBJ1-6	CSVSAASSYNSPLHF
TRBV30	TRBJ2-5	CAWSVPGPGGETQYF
TRBV6-2/TRBV6-3	TRBJ1-2	CASRQASGYTF
TRBV7-2	TRBJ2-3	CASSLVGENTQYF
TRBV15	TRBJ2-7	CATSRDKGAYEQYF
TRBV5-1	TRBJ2-3	CASSADSTDTQYF